This T cell receptor beta chain comes out of a study of blood T cell repertoires in COVID-19. About the study: Samples came from the United States, Italy and Spain, spanning acute and convalescent COVID-19. Sources were T cells, B-cell-depleted T cells, or PBMCs; the material itself was cDNA or gDNA.

Trimming shortened V by 6 bases and J by 4 bases, and 11 bases separated the two germline ends. The CDR3 totals 13 residues. Germline lookup yields CDR1 ENHRY and CDR2 SYGVKD. How the authors handled the data: Amplification from reference gene primers served as the basis for estimated nucleated cell counts. Profiling relied on immunoSEQ multiplex PCR, and the TCRdb table lists in-frame clones only, not all of them. The DNA gave D and trimming, while V, J and clone size come from that table. The data hold roughly 390,000 clones, with less than 85% observed a single time. Sequenced: peripheral blood. The clonotype originates from a woman younger than 35 with acute or convalescent COVID-19. The chain joins TRBV10-3 to TRBJ2-3; tentative D call: TRBD1 (6 bases). The CDR3 here is CAIRLGGSDTQYF. CDR3 bases: TGTGCCATCAGGTTAGGGGGTTCAGATACGCAGTATTTT.